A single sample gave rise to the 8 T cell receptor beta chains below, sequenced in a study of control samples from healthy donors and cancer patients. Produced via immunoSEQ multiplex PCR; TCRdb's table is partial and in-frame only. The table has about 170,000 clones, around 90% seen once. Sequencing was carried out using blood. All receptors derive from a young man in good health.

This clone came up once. The CDR3 loop reads CASSIGQARDVTGELFF. The CDR3 DNA reads TGTGCCAGTAGTATCGGTCAGGCAAGGGACGTCACCGGGGAGCTGTTTTTT. V is TRBV19 and J is TRBJ2-2; D tentatively reads TRBD1 or TRBD2 (5 bases each). The CDR3 totals 17 residues. CDR1 is LNHDA, CDR2 SQIVND, per germline (reference sequence). Trimming removed 3 bases from V and 4 bases from J, with 18 bases in between.

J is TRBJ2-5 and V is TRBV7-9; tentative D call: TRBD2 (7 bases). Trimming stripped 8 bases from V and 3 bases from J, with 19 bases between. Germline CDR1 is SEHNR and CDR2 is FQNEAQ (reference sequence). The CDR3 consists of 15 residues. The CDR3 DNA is TGTGCCAGCTCCATGAGGGGGGGGAGCAAAGAGACCCAGTACTTC. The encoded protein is CASSMRGGSKETQYF.

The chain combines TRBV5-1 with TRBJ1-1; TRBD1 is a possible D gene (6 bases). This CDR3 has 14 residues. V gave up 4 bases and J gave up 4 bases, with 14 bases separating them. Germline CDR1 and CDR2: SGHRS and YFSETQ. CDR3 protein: CASSLERGITEAFF. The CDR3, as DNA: TGCGCCAGCAGCCTCGAGAGGGGGATCACTGAAGCTTTCTTT.

As DNA, the CDR3 is TGTGCCGGGATTAGCGGGAGGGCGGGGGATACGCAGTATTTT. Encoded protein: CAGISGRAGDTQYF. The chain carries TRBV28 and TRBJ2-3, with TRBD2 matching 11 bases. The CDR3 spans 14 residues. Germline V gives CDR1 MDHEN, CDR2 SYDVKM. J gave up 6 bases and V 11 bases, and 10 bases lay outside the gene matches.

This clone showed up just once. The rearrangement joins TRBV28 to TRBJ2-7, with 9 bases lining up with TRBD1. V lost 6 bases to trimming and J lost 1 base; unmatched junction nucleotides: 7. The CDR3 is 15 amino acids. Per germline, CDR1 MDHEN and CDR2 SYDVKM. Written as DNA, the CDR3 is TGTGCCAGCAGATCCGGGACAGGGTTTTCCTACGAGCAGTACTTC. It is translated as CASRSGTGFSYEQYF.

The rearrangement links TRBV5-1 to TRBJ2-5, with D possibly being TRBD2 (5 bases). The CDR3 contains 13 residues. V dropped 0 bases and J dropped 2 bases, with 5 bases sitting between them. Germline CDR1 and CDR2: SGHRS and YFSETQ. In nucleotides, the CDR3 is TGCGCCAGCAGCTTGGGGACTCAAGAGACCCAGTACTTC. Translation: CASSLGTQETQYF.

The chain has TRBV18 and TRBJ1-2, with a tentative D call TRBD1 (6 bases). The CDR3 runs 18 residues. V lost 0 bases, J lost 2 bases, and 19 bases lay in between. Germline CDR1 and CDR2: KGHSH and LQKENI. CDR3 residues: CASSPPNQGRESNYGYTF. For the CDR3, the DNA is TGTGCCAGCTCACCACCGAACCAGGGGAGGGAGTCAAACTATGGCTACACCTTC.

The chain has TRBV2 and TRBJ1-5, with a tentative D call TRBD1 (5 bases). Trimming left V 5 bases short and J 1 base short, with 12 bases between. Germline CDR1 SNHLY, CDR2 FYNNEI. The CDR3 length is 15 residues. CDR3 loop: CASSQGRASNQPQHF. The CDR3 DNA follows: TGTGCCAGCAGTCAAGGCAGGGCGAGCAATCAGCCCCAGCATTTT.